This is a list of T cell receptor beta chains from one sample in a study of cytomegalovirus exposure and HLA in healthy donors. Sequencing used immunoSEQ multiplex PCR; TCRdb keeps in-frame clones, though not all of them. The sample shows 150,000 or so clones, roughly 73% of them seen only once. The specimen sequenced was PBMCs. Receptors originate from a woman in her late teens or twenties in good health and CMV-seronegative. Both conserved end residues are part of each CDR3. D genes are given only for firm matches. Clone size is given for some rows only: seen once, a few or many times, or a class if the clone is expanded.

clone size: -; D gene: TRBD1; J gene: TRBJ1-2; V gene: TRBV7-9; CDR3 DNA: TGTGCCAGCAACGGGGGGACAGGAGCTAACTATGGCTACACCTTC; CDR3 protein: CASNGGTGANYGYTF
clone size: -; D gene: TRBD1; J gene: TRBJ2-5; V gene: TRBV14; CDR3 DNA: TGTGCCAGCAGCCTCCAGGGGGCGCGGGAGACCCAGTACTTC; CDR3 protein: CASSLQGARETQYF
clone size: -; D gene: -; J gene: TRBJ2-7; V gene: TRBV27; CDR3 DNA: TGTGCCAGCAGTCCCGGGGGCAGGGGGGTATGGGAGCAGTACTTC; CDR3 protein: CASSPGGRGVWEQYF
clone size: -; D gene: TRBD2; J gene: TRBJ2-7; V gene: TRBV19; CDR3 DNA: TGTGCCAGTAGTATATTAGCGGGGGCCTCCTACGAGCAGTACTTC; CDR3 protein: CASSILAGASYEQYF
clone size: -; D gene: -; J gene: TRBJ1-2; V gene: TRBV10-3; CDR3 DNA: TGTGCCATCAGTGAGTCGCAAGAACTTAACTATGGCTACACCTTC; CDR3 protein: CAISESQELNYGYTF
clone size: -; D gene: -; J gene: TRBJ1-6; V gene: TRBV2; CDR3 DNA: TGTGCCAGCAGTGGCCAGGGTGAGAATTCACCCCTCCACTTT; CDR3 protein: CASSGQGENSPLHF
clone size: -; D gene: TRBD2; J gene: TRBJ2-5; V gene: TRBV27; CDR3 DNA: TGTGCCAGCAGTCCAGGGACTAGCCGAGGGGAGACCCAGTACTTC; CDR3 protein: CASSPGTSRGETQYF
clone size: -; D gene: TRBD1; J gene: TRBJ2-1; V gene: TRBV19; CDR3 DNA: TGTGCCAGTAGAGAACAGGGGGCGCAGGATGAGCAGTTCTTC; CDR3 protein: CASREQGAQDEQFF
clone size: -; D gene: -; J gene: TRBJ1-2; V gene: TRBV7-9; CDR3 DNA: TGTGCCAGCAGCCACCAACGGTTCTACGGCTACACCTTC; CDR3 protein: CASSHQRFYGYTF
clone size: -; D gene: -; J gene: TRBJ1-2; V gene: TRBV11-2; CDR3 DNA: TGTGCCAGCAGCCAAGGGGGTGGCTACACCTTC; CDR3 protein: CASSQGGGYTF
clone size: -; D gene: -; J gene: TRBJ1-1; V gene: TRBV2; CDR3 DNA: TGTGCCTACCCGTCACAGGGCGGGCACACTGAAGCTTTCTTT; CDR3 protein: CAYPSQGGHTEAFF
clone size: -; D gene: TRBD2; J gene: TRBJ2-1; V gene: TRBV7-9; CDR3 DNA: TGTTCCAGCAGCCTCTGGGAGGGCCGTTTGGATGAGCAGTTCTTC; CDR3 protein: CSSSLWEGRLDEQFF
clone size: -; D gene: -; J gene: TRBJ1-1; V gene: TRBV11-2; CDR3 DNA: TGTGCCAGCAGCTTAGTGCGGGGATGGACTGAAGCTTTCTTT; CDR3 protein: CASSLVRGWTEAFF
clone size: -; D gene: TRBD1; J gene: TRBJ2-1; V gene: TRBV11-2; CDR3 DNA: TGTGCCAGCAGCTTGACCTCTGGGACAGGGGTTTACAATGAGCAGTTCTTC; CDR3 protein: CASSLTSGTGVYNEQFF
clone size: -; D gene: TRBD2; J gene: TRBJ2-1; V gene: TRBV28; CDR3 DNA: TGTGCCAGCAGTTTATGGCTAGCGGGGAATGAGCAGTTCTTC; CDR3 protein: CASSLWLAGNEQFF
clone size: -; D gene: TRBD2; J gene: TRBJ2-3; V gene: TRBV5-6; CDR3 DNA: TGTGCCAGCAGCTTAATAGGTAGCGGGGGGGCCTATTACACAGATACGCAGTATTTT; CDR3 protein: CASSLIGSGGAYYTDTQYF
clone size: once; D gene: -; J gene: TRBJ2-3; V gene: TRBV5-1; CDR3 DNA: TGCGCCAGCAGCCCCGTTCTTGCGGGCAGCACAGATACGCAGTATTTT; CDR3 protein: CASSPVLAGSTDTQYF
clone size: -; D gene: -; J gene: TRBJ1-2; V gene: TRBV9; CDR3 DNA: TGTGCCAGCAGCGCCAAAATACAGGGTAGTTATGGCTACACCTTC; CDR3 protein: CASSAKIQGSYGYTF
clone size: -; D gene: -; J gene: TRBJ1-2; V gene: TRBV7-2; CDR3 DNA: TGTGCCAGCAGGCAAACAGGGTACTATGGCTACACCTTC; CDR3 protein: CASRQTGYYGYTF
clone size: once; D gene: -; J gene: TRBJ1-1; V gene: TRBV18; CDR3 DNA: TGTGCCAGCTCACTAGGACAGTACCCCATGAACACTGAAGCTTTCTTT; CDR3 protein: CASSLGQYPMNTEAFF
clone size: -; D gene: -; J gene: TRBJ1-2; V gene: TRBV5-4; CDR3 DNA: TGTGCCAGCACACCGACAGAGGCTGGGTATGGCTACACCTTC; CDR3 protein: CASTPTEAGYGYTF
clone size: -; D gene: -; J gene: TRBJ2-1; V gene: TRBV4-3; CDR3 DNA: TGCGCCAGCAGCCAAGATGACAGAGCCTACAATGAGCAGTTCTTC; CDR3 protein: CASSQDDRAYNEQFF
clone size: few; D gene: TRBD2; J gene: TRBJ2-3; V gene: TRBV5-4; CDR3 DNA: TGTGCCAGCAGCCCTAGTCCTAAGCGGGAGGGCCTCACAGATACGCAGTATTTT; CDR3 protein: CASSPSPKREGLTDTQYF
clone size: -; D gene: TRBD1; J gene: TRBJ1-2; V gene: TRBV11-1; CDR3 DNA: TGTGCCAATCCGAGACAGGGGCCTTATGGCTACACCTTC; CDR3 protein: CANPRQGPYGYTF
clone size: -; D gene: -; J gene: TRBJ1-2; V gene: TRBV7-9; CDR3 DNA: TGTGCCAGCAGCTTTACAGGCGTTAAATCCGGCTACACCTTC; CDR3 protein: CASSFTGVKSGYTF
clone size: -; D gene: TRBD1; J gene: TRBJ1-4; V gene: TRBV4-2; CDR3 DNA: TGTGCCAGCACCGAGACAGGGGGGACTGAAAAACTGTTTTTT; CDR3 protein: CASTETGGTEKLFF
clone size: few; D gene: -; J gene: TRBJ2-7; V gene: TRBV27; CDR3 DNA: TGTGCCAGCAGGGCCAGGCAGGGTGTCTACGAGCAGTACTTC; CDR3 protein: CASRARQGVYEQYF
clone size: -; D gene: TRBD1; J gene: TRBJ1-2; V gene: TRBV6-5; CDR3 DNA: TGTGCCAGCAGTTACCCGATTCGGAGGGGGCTCTATGGCTACACCTTC; CDR3 protein: CASSYPIRRGLYGYTF
clone size: -; D gene: TRBD2; J gene: TRBJ2-3; V gene: TRBV6-1; CDR3 DNA: TGTGCCAGCCAGATAGCGGGGCCCACAGATACGCAGTATTTT; CDR3 protein: CASQIAGPTDTQYF
clone size: -; D gene: -; J gene: TRBJ1-4; V gene: TRBV30; CDR3 DNA: TGTGCCTGGAAACCGAAGTGGCTTCTGGCTAATGAAAAACTGTTTTTT; CDR3 protein: CAWKPKWLLANEKLFF
clone size: -; D gene: -; J gene: TRBJ1-2; V gene: TRBV21-1; CDR3 DNA: TGTGCCAGCAGCGAGGGGGACAGGGGCAATGGCTACACCTTC; CDR3 protein: CASSEGDRGNGYTF
clone size: -; D gene: TRBD1; J gene: TRBJ1-3; V gene: TRBV18; CDR3 DNA: TGTGCCAGCTCACCACACCGGGACAGGGTTAACACCATATATTTT; CDR3 protein: CASSPHRDRVNTIYF
clone size: -; D gene: -; J gene: TRBJ1-3; V gene: TRBV7-2; CDR3 DNA: TGTGCCAGCAGCGTACAGGGTAGCTCTGGAAACACCATATATTTT; CDR3 protein: CASSVQGSSGNTIYF
clone size: few; D gene: TRBD1; J gene: TRBJ1-2; V gene: TRBV6-5; CDR3 DNA: TGTGCCAGCAGTCAGACAGGGAAAGGAGGCTACACCTTC; CDR3 protein: CASSQTGKGGYTF
clone size: once; D gene: TRBD2; J gene: TRBJ2-1; V gene: TRBV2; CDR3 DNA: TGTGCCAGCAGTTTTCCCCCTGAAAGCGGGGATGAGCAGTTCTTC; CDR3 protein: CASSFPPESGDEQFF
clone size: -; D gene: TRBD2; J gene: TRBJ2-2; V gene: TRBV28; CDR3 DNA: TGTGCCAGCAGTCCTCTGGGGTTGTGGACTAGCGGGCAGCCTGGGGAGCTGTTTTTT; CDR3 protein: CASSPLGLWTSGQPGELFF
clone size: -; D gene: -; J gene: TRBJ2-5; V gene: TRBV5-5; CDR3 DNA: TGTGCCAGCAGCTTTAGCCAAAATAAAGAGACCCAGTACTTC; CDR3 protein: CASSFSQNKETQYF
clone size: -; D gene: -; J gene: TRBJ2-5; V gene: TRBV5-1; CDR3 DNA: TGCGCCAGCAGCTTGGACAGGGTGGGAGAGACCCAGTACTTC; CDR3 protein: CASSLDRVGETQYF
clone size: few; D gene: TRBD1; J gene: TRBJ1-4; V gene: TRBV5-6; CDR3 DNA: TGTGCCAGCATTCGGACAGGCTCTGCAACTAATGAAAAACTGTTTTTT; CDR3 protein: CASIRTGSATNEKLFF
clone size: -; D gene: TRBD1; J gene: TRBJ1-5; V gene: TRBV4-1; CDR3 DNA: TGCGCCAGCAGCCAAGGGCTACAGGGGGCTCTCCGTCAGCCCCAGCATTTT; CDR3 protein: CASSQGLQGALRQPQHF
clone size: once; D gene: -; J gene: TRBJ2-5; V gene: TRBV29-1; CDR3 DNA: TGCAGCGTTCTACGGAAATTGGGGACTCCATGGTCCCAGTACTTC; CDR3 protein: CSVLRKLGTPWSQYF
clone size: -; D gene: -; J gene: TRBJ1-6; V gene: TRBV7-2; CDR3 DNA: TGTGCCAGCAGCTCCGACCAGACGGGAAATTCACCCCTCCACTTT; CDR3 protein: CASSSDQTGNSPLHF